The next 21 T cell receptor beta chains were all read from a single sample in a study of shared T cell receptors in the human thymus. Sequencing used immunoSEQ multiplex PCR; TCRdb keeps in-frame clones, though not all of them. The data show about 610,000 clones, over 75% seen once. These sequences were also reported in another study, on human thymus T cells.

The sample taken for sequencing was thymocytes. These receptors originate from a boy in the first two years of life with a congenital heart defect.

The rearrangement links TRBV30 to TRBJ2-1; 14 positions agree with TRBD2. Germline loops: CDR1 GTSNPN, CDR2 SVGIG (reference sequence). The CDR3 has 20 amino acids. The junction had 20 bases not matched to a gene; V was cut back by 6 bases and J by 4 bases. The DNA of the CDR3 is TGTGCCTGCGGCTTCCCGGGACTAGCGGGAGCTAGGGGTTCTTACAATGAGCAGTTCTTC. Protein: CACGFPGLAGARGSYNEQFF.

The J gene is TRBJ2-7, the V gene TRBV27, with 8 bases lining up with TRBD1. The ends lost 6 bases at V and 4 bases at J; junction bases unmatched: 11. CDR3 length: 15 residues. Germline CDR1 is MNHEY and CDR2 is SMNVEV (reference sequence). DNA of the CDR3: TGTGCCAGCAGGGACAGGGCTGGTGAGACATACGAGCAGTACTTC. This encodes CASRDRAGETYEQYF.

The chain recombines TRBV4-3 with TRBJ2-3, with D perhaps matching TRBD2 (6 bases). Trimming cost V 4 bases and J 5 bases, with 16 bases left between them. Germline lookup yields CDR1 LGHNA and CDR2 YSLEER. This CDR3 has 15 residues. CDR3 nucleotide sequence: TGCGCCAGCAGCCCTGGACGGCGGGGCGTAGATACGCAGTATTTT. This codes for CASSPGRRGVDTQYF.

This clone has only one observation. The chain has TRBV14 and TRBJ2-3; 9 bases are a match to TRBD2. The CDR3 runs 16 residues. Germline V CDR1 and CDR2: SGHDN, FVKESK. Unmatched junction bases numbered 6, after V lost 0 bases and J lost 5 bases. CDR3 region: CASSQEVAGVIDTQYF. In nucleotides, the CDR3 is TGTGCCAGCAGCCAAGAGGTAGCGGGAGTCATAGATACGCAGTATTTT.

The CDR3 reads CAWKMERKRAPTDTQYF. In nucleotides, the CDR3 is TGTGCCTGGAAGATGGAGAGAAAGCGGGCTCCCACAGATACGCAGTATTTT. The V and J genes are TRBV30 and TRBJ2-3; D is perhaps TRBD2 (6 bases). Germline loops: CDR1 GTSNPN, CDR2 SVGIG (reference sequence). V was cut by 4 bases and J by 2 bases, with 22 bases left in between. The CDR3 consists of 17 residues. Looking up the rest from reference TRBV30 and TRBJ2-3 gives the full variable domain: SQTIHQWPATLVQPVGSPLSLECTVEGTSNPNLYWYRQAAGRGLQLLFYSVGIGQISSEVPQNLSASRPQDRQFILSSKKLLLSDSGFYLCAWKMERKRAPTDTQYFGPGTRLTVL.

The chain carries TRBV4-1 and TRBJ2-1, with 8 bases that match TRBD2. CDR1 is MGHRA, CDR2 YSYEKL, per germline. The V segment lost 1 base and the J segment 6 bases; nucleotides outside the gene matches: 14. The CDR3 has 18 amino acids. The CDR3 sequence: CASSQGSLAGPSPNEQFF. CDR3 nucleotide sequence: TGCGCCAGCAGCCAAGGGAGTTTAGCGGGACCCAGTCCCAATGAGCAGTTCTTC.

The chain carries TRBV9 and TRBJ2-7, with 7 bases lining up with TRBD1. The CDR3 is 16 amino acids. Trimming at V came to 0 bases and at J to 3 bases, leaving 9 bases not matched to a gene. CDR1 SGDLS and CDR2 YYNGEE come from the germline V gene. This CDR3 is CASSVVPGDRVYEQYF. The CDR3 nucleotides are TGTGCCAGCAGCGTAGTTCCCGGAGACAGGGTCTACGAGCAGTACTTC.

This chain joins TRBV9 and TRBJ1-5, with 7 bases fitting TRBD1. The V and J ends lost 7 bases and 0 bases, in that order; junction bases with no gene match: 7. CDR3 length equals 15 residues. Germline-derived CDR1 and CDR2 are SGDLS and YYNGEE. The CDR3 loop reads CASALTGNSNQPQHF. The CDR3 coding sequence is TGTGCCAGCGCCCTGACAGGGAATAGCAATCAGCCCCAGCATTTT.

The chain is built from TRBV27 and TRBJ2-5; 11 nucleotides agree with TRBD1. The ends lost 5 bases at V and 4 bases at J; junction bases unmatched: 3. Per the germline V gene, CDR1 is MNHEY and CDR2 is SMNVEV (reference sequence). The CDR3 has 14 residues. As DNA, the CDR3 is TGTGCCAGCAGTCAGGACAGGGGGCGAGAGACCCAGTACTTC. Translated: CASSQDRGRETQYF.

The CDR3 is CSVGLDTYEQYF. CDR3 nucleotide sequence: TGCAGCGTCGGACTAGACACCTACGAGCAGTACTTC. J is TRBJ2-7 and V is TRBV29-1; 7 nucleotides line up with TRBD2. V shed 6 bases, J shed 2 bases, and the junction held 4 bases outside the gene matches. Germline CDR1 reads SQVTM; CDR2 reads ANQGSEA. The CDR3 consists of 12 residues.

The V and J genes are TRBV19 and TRBJ1-5; D unresolved. From germline, CDR1 is LNHDA and CDR2 SQIVND (reference sequence). This CDR3 has 14 residues. Trimming left V 3 bases short and J 3 bases short, with 9 bases between. The CDR3 reads CASSITPNNQPQHF. CDR3 in DNA: TGTGCCAGTAGTATCACACCCAACAATCAGCCCCAGCATTTT.

The chain is built from TRBV5-6 and TRBJ1-5; 8 nucleotides agree with TRBD1. CDR3 length: 17 residues. The trim removed 0 bases at V and 7 bases at J, leaving 12 bases unmatched. The V gene's germline CDR1 is SGHDT and CDR2 YYEEEE. CDR3 region: CASSLAGGQGAHQPQHF. CDR3 in DNA: TGTGCCAGCAGCTTGGCCGGAGGGCAGGGGGCGCACCAGCCCCAGCATTTT. Supplemented by reference TRBV5-6 and TRBJ1-5, the full variable domain reads DAGVTQSPTHLIKTRGQQVTLRCSPKSGHDTVSWYQQALGQGPQFIFQYYEEEERQRGNFPDRFSGHQFPNYSSELNVNALLLGDSALYLCASSLAGGQGAHQPQHFGDGTRLSIL.

This rearrangement joins TRBV30 to TRBJ1-3; D ambiguous. The CDR3 covers 15 residues. Germline V gene lookup returns CDR1 GTSNPN and CDR2 SVGIG (reference sequence). V lost 0 bases and J lost 4, with 13 bases in between. CDR3 in amino acids: CAWSVPAVPGNTIYF. The CDR3 nucleotides are TGTGCCTGGAGTGTACCCGCAGTACCCGGAAACACCATATATTTT.

The V gene is TRBV4-1, the J gene TRBJ2-7; weak D call: TRBD2 (5 bases). Deletions cut 4 bases from V and 0 bases from J, with 19 bases between. Germline assignment: CDR1 MGHRA and CDR2 YSYEKL. This CDR3 region has 17 residues. The CDR3 region is CASSLNEQRASSYEQYF. The DNA of the CDR3 is TGCGCCAGCAGCCTAAACGAGCAGAGGGCTAGCTCCTACGAGCAGTACTTC.

DNA for the CDR3: TGTGCCAGCACAACAGGGAGCCCCCGCTATGGCTACACCTTC. Translation: CASTTGSPRYGYTF. The J gene is TRBJ1-2, the V gene TRBV6-5; perhaps TRBD1 as D (6 bases). V was clipped by 7 bases and J by 4 bases, with 16 bases between them. The germline CDR1 and CDR2 sequences are MNHEY and SVGAGI. CDR3 length: 14 residues.

This clone was counted once. V usage is TRBV10-3 and J usage is TRBJ1-4; D may be TRBD1 (5 bases). Trimming shortened V by 2 bases and J by 0 bases, and 16 bases separated the two germline ends. The germline V gene encodes CDR1 ENHRY and CDR2 SYGVKD. The CDR3 is 18 residues long. CDR3: CAISENRPSPTTNEKLFF. CDR3 coding DNA: TGTGCCATCAGTGAGAACAGGCCGAGCCCCACAACTAATGAAAAACTGTTTTTT.

The table lists this clone with a count of one. The chain has TRBV7-2 and TRBJ2-3; the match to TRBD2 covers 7 bases. Germline CDR1 is SGHTA and CDR2 is FQGNSA. V lost 2 bases and J lost 2; bases outside the gene matches: 13. The CDR3 totals 18 residues. CDR3 in amino acids: CASSLRVMLADSTDTQYF. The CDR3 DNA is TGTGCCAGCAGCTTAAGGGTAATGCTAGCGGACTCCACAGATACGCAGTATTTT.

The DNA of the CDR3 is TGTGCCAGCAGCCTACCGGGACAGGGGAGCACTGAAGCTTTCTTT. Translated, it gives CASSLPGQGSTEAFF. V usage is TRBV14 and J usage is TRBJ1-1; 10 bases are shared with TRBD1. Germline V gene lookup returns CDR1 SGHDN and CDR2 FVKESK. V was clipped by 4 bases and J by 4 bases; unmatched bases: 6. The CDR3 sequence is 15 residues long.

This chain joins TRBV5-1 and TRBJ2-1, with 7 bases that match TRBD2. Germline V lookup: CDR1 SGHRS, CDR2 YFSETQ. V was pared by 2 bases and J by 3 bases, with 11 bases of the junction left unmatched. CDR3 length: 17 amino acids. CDR3 protein: CASSFSGGSGIYNEQFF. CDR3 in DNA: TGCGCCAGCAGCTTCTCCGGGGGGAGCGGGATCTACAATGAGCAGTTCTTC.

The V and J genes are TRBV10-3 and TRBJ2-5; D is unclear. Per germline, CDR1 ENHRY and CDR2 SYGVKD. The CDR3 has 12 amino acids. Trimming took off 3 bases at V and 5 bases at J, with 7 bases between the two ends. This CDR3 is CAISDGSETQYF. In nucleotides, the CDR3 is TGTGCCATCAGTGACGGGTCCGAGACCCAGTACTTC.

The rearrangement joins TRBV11-2 to TRBJ2-7; TRBD1 might be the D (6 bases). The V gene lost 5 bases and the J gene lost 1 base, with 15 bases spanning the gap. Germline lookup yields CDR1 SGHAT and CDR2 FQNNGV. The CDR3 is made up of 15 amino acids. CDR3: CASSVTGTSSYEQYF. CDR3 DNA: TGTGCCAGCAGCGTTACCGGGACATCGTCCTACGAGCAGTACTTC.